This TCR beta chain was recovered during a study of spatial heterogeneity in lung cancer. Across the whole study: Alpha-chain sequences were consistently detected less often than beta-chain sequences.

Per germline, CDR1 LGHDT and CDR2 YNNKEL (reference sequence). This CDR3 has 14 residues. The ends lost 7 bases at V and 6 bases at J; junction bases unmatched: 8. Worth noting for this clonotype: No antigen is known for it.

TCRdb analysed the 5' RACE reads with MiXCR anew, one entry per CDR3 protein. The sample contains tens of thousands of distinct CDR3 sequences, roughly 6.5% of which appear only once. Documented time point: sample taken at primary tumor resection. Unsorted whole RNA of tumor, nontumor lung or frozen PBMC was sequenced. Study findings and constraints: For expanded intratumoral alpha and beta TCRs, counts tracked tumor mutation counts.

Material: lung tumor tissue, obtained at surgery. This chain uses TRBV3-1 with TRBJ2-1; 8 nucleotides align to TRBD2. The TCR sequence derives from a male donor with early-stage non-small cell lung cancer. The CDR3 reads CASTREGGCNEQFF. The CDR3 DNA follows: TGTGCCAGCACCCGGGAGGGGGGTTGCAATGAGCAGTTCTTC.